This T cell receptor beta chain was captured in a study of blood T cells in healthy people across ages. Study-level results: Higher diversity and more naive CD4+ cells were features of long-lived donors, compared to aged donors.

Turning to this clonotype: Its antigen remains unidentified.

The CDR3 has 16 residues. Germline V CDR1 and CDR2: MNHNS, SASEGT. Trimming stripped 8 bases from V and 1 base from J, with 20 bases between. The use of a sample-barcoded 5' primer and a J-beta primer mix characterized a second PCR of roughly 7 to 12 cycles. TCRdb analysed the 5' RACE reads with MiXCR anew, one entry per CDR3 protein. The sample includes about 1.6 million distinct CDR3 sequences, roughly a third of them seen just once. The rearrangement joins TRBV6-1 to TRBJ2-5, with D perhaps TRBD1 or TRBD2 (5 bases each). The clonotype originates from a woman aged 30 to 39 in good health. Input material: blood. As DNA, the CDR3 is TGTGCCAGCGGCCCTGGGGGATACTCGCCCCAAGAGACCCAGTACTTC. This gives the protein CASGPGGYSPQETQYF.